The sequence of this TCR beta chain was determined in a study of blood T cells in healthy people across ages. At the level of the study: Capturing about one barcoded beta molecule per two T cells was achieved by template switching. Study-wide results and caveats: The percentage of naive T cells correlated strongly with TCR beta diversity. Diversity of TCR beta per million T cells declined in a roughly linear way with age.

A second PCR of roughly 7 to 11 cycles used a sample-barcoded 5' primer and a J-beta primer mix. Each CDR3 protein is one row after TCRdb ran MiXCR on the 5' RACE reads. This table holds around 1,900,000 distinct CDR3 sequences, around 42% found once. With regard to this clonotype: The antigen is undetermined.

V was cut by 0 bases and J by 0 bases, with 9 bases left in between. Germline values: CDR1 LGHNA, CDR2 YSLEER. The CDR3 covers 17 residues. This clonotype was obtained from a human donor in good health. Sequenced input: blood. The chain carries TRBV4-3 and TRBJ2-6; D is ambiguous. CDR3 DNA sequence: TGCGCCAGCAGCCAAGATAAGGTCCACTCTGGGGCCAACGTCCTGACTTTC. Its translation: CASSQDKVHSGANVLTF.